This section outlines one T cell receptor beta chain sequence together with its context. The antigen is undetermined. The study ran its PCR with 60 Vbeta and 13 Jbeta primers. Some clones are missing from TCRdb's copy, which holds only in-frame ones; the method was immunoSEQ multiplex PCR. The sample has roughly 98,000 clones, approximately 74% seen once. This entry belongs to a study of cytomegalovirus exposure and HLA in healthy donors. Study outcomes and limitations: Sequencing probably produced one cluster of sequence variants that were highly shared. On later analysis, the bulk of CMV-associated TCR beta chains appeared to be HLA-restricted.

Sampled while nominally healthy, donors likely had unrecorded immune exposures. The CDR3 runs to 20 residues. Trimming took off 5 bases at V and 9 bases at J, with 37 bases between the two ends. Per the germline V gene, CDR1 is WNHNN and CDR2 is SYGVQD (reference sequence). The TCR was taken from a woman between 65 and 79 years old in good health and CMV-seropositive. The V and J genes are TRBV10-1 and TRBJ1-1; possible D gene TRBD1, 5 bases. Sequences were obtained from PBMCs. CDR3 in amino acids: CASSTRGGVYPRAQGLQAFF. The CDR3 nucleotides are TGCGCCAGCAGTACGAGGGGCGGGGTTTATCCCCGGGCCCAGGGATTGCAAGCTTTCTTT.